Shown below are 8 T cell receptor beta chains from a single sample sequenced in a study of Ad26.COV2.S vaccination and SARS-CoV-2 variants. Sample treatment: 15 to 20 received Ad26.COV2.S at low or high dose, single or two shots; about 5 received placebo; per-sample allocation not given. Collection of the samples took place on day 63 after the first injection of vaccine or placebo. Sequenced by immunoSEQ multiplex PCR; TCRdb stores in-frame clones only, minus some. The sample consists of 300,000 to 350,000 clones, 86% of them appearing once. Sequences were derived from peripheral blood, sampled in a trial of Ad26.COV2.S vaccine versus placebo. These receptors were collected from a person between 18 and 65 years old who received the Ad26.COV2.S COVID-19 vaccine or a placebo.

The gene calls are TRBV11-2 and TRBJ1-6, with D unclear. V was trimmed by 1 base and J by 10 bases, leaving 11 bases between them. Germline values: CDR1 SGHAT, CDR2 FQNNGV. The CDR3 totals 14 residues. The CDR3 bases are TGTGCCAGCAGCTTAGTAACGACGGGATCACCCCTCCACTTT. This codes for CASSLVTTGSPLHF.

The chain employs TRBV5-8 and TRBJ2-1; D not certain. V shed 0 bases and J shed 0 bases, with 7 bases lying between them. Germline V CDR1 and CDR2: SGHTS, YDEGEE. The CDR3 contains 15 residues. In nucleotides, the CDR3 is TGTGCCAGCAGCTTGGGATCGAGCTCCTACAATGAGCAGTTCTTC. Translated: CASSLGSSSYNEQFF. The full variable domain, rest sourced from reference TRBV5-8 and TRBJ2-1, is EAGVTQSPTHLIKTRGQQATLRCSPISGHTSVYWYQQALGLGLQFLLWYDEGEERNRGNFPPRFSGRQFPNYSSELNVNALELEDSALYLCASSLGSSSYNEQFFGPGTRLTVL.

Written as DNA, the CDR3 is TGTGCCAGTACCCCTAGCGGGATAAGTCTAAAGACCCAGTACTTC. This codes for CASTPSGISLKTQYF. V usage is TRBV19 and J usage is TRBJ2-5; 9 bases are shared with TRBD2. CDR3 size: 15 residues. V lost 7 bases and J lost 6; bases outside the gene matches: 12. CDR1 is LNHDA and CDR2 is SQIVND in the germline V gene (reference sequence).

The V call is TRBV2, the J call TRBJ2-1; 10 bases line up with TRBD2. Germline CDR1 SNHLY, CDR2 FYNNEI. The J segment lost 2 bases and the V segment lost 5 bases, leaving 9 bases of the junction unmatched. This CDR3 region has 17 residues. The CDR3 loop is CASSLTVAGGTYNEQFF. The DNA of the CDR3 is TGTGCCAGCAGTTTAACAGTAGCGGGGGGTACCTACAATGAGCAGTTCTTC.

The genes are TRBV15 and TRBJ2-1, with TRBD1 matching over 10 bases. Germline lookup yields CDR1 LNHNV and CDR2 YYDKDF (reference sequence). V was clipped by 7 bases and J by 4 bases; unmatched bases: 7. The CDR3 loop spans 15 amino acids. The CDR3 sequence: CATNPGQGKYNEQFF. The CDR3 DNA follows: TGTGCCACCAACCCGGGACAGGGGAAATACAATGAGCAGTTCTTC.

The chain uses TRBV5-1 and TRBJ1-6; 8 bases map to TRBD1. J was trimmed by 7 bases and V by 4 bases; bases with no gene match: 7. The germline V gene encodes CDR1 SGHRS and CDR2 YFSETQ. The CDR3 loop spans 15 amino acids. Here the CDR3 DNA reads TGCGCCAGCAGCCTGGACAGGGTCCCCAATTCACCCCTCCACTTT. This encodes CASSLDRVPNSPLHF.

The rearrangement uses TRBV6-6 and TRBJ1-6; TRBD1 might be the D (5 bases). V lost 0 bases and J lost 8, with 11 bases in between. CDR3 length equals 15 residues. Germline CDR1 reads MNHNY; CDR2 reads SVGAGI (reference sequence). For the CDR3, the DNA is TGTGCCAGCAGTTACTCGAATGGGGGAGATTCACCCCTCCACTTT. Amino acid sequence: CASSYSNGGDSPLHF.

On this clone itself: This sample also contains other DNA sequences that code for the same CDR3. The V and J genes are TRBV6-2 or TRBV6-3 and TRBJ2-3; TRBD1 matches 7 bases. Germline V CDR1 and CDR2: MNHEY, SVGEGT. After removal of 2 bases from V and 1 base from J, the junction contained 3 bases not matched to a gene. The CDR3 spans 15 residues. CDR3 residues: CASSYRGTGTDTQYF. DNA for the CDR3: TGTGCCAGCAGTTACCGAGGGACAGGCACAGATACGCAGTATTTT.